This passage covers 17 T cell receptor beta chains from one sample sequenced in a study of T cells in Graves' hyperthyroidism and ophthalmopathy. RNA transcripts were the template for amplifying TCR beta CDR3 regions. With the HTBI primer set, the TCR CDR3 went through a first round of RT-PCR. Using its own MiXCR run on the multiplex PCR reads, TCRdb lists one record per CDR3 protein. This sample yields some 400,000 distinct CDR3 sequences, of which over 15% are seen a single time; roughly 3.5% belongs to the top ten. The specimen was blood. The receptors shown here come from a woman between 18 and 29 years old with Graves' hyperthyroidism.

The table lists this clonotype with a few counts. J is TRBJ2-1 and V is TRBV10-1, with no clear D. V shed 5 bases and J shed 6 bases, with 11 bases lying between them. Germline assignment: CDR1 WNHNN and CDR2 SYGVQD (reference sequence). CDR3 length: 13 amino acids. The CDR3 DNA follows: TGCGCCAGCAGTCGGACGGACGGCAATGAGCAGTTCTTC. It encodes CASSRTDGNEQFF.

In the case of this clonotype: A read error is likely, as this CDR3 ends without the conserved phenylalanine or tryptophan. The rearrangement uses TRBV11-1 and TRBJ2-2; either TRBD1 or TRBD2 may fit D (5 bases each). With 4 bases removed from V and 4 bases from J, the gap between germline ends came to 19 bases. The CDR3 sequence is 17 residues long. Germline V gives CDR1 SGHAT, CDR2 FQDESV (reference sequence). The CDR3 nucleotides read TGTGCCAGCAGCTCGGGACGGACGACATCGGGCACCGGGGAGCTGTTTTTG. Translated: CASSSGRTTSGTGELFL.

This clonotype was seen ten or more times. The CDR3 region is CASSLSMAGELFF. Written as DNA, the CDR3 is TGTGCCAGCAGCTTAAGCATGGCCGGGGAGCTGTTTTTT. This chain links TRBV11-2 with TRBJ2-2; D remains ambiguous. The V end lost 2 bases, the J end lost 6 bases, and 7 bases lay between the germline ends. CDR1 and CDR2 (germline): SGHAT, FQNNGV. The CDR3 spans 13 residues. The whole variable domain, filled in from reference TRBV11-2 and TRBJ2-2, reads EAGVAQSPRYKIIEKRQSVAFWCNPISGHATLYWYQQILGQGPKLLIQFQNNGVVDDSQLPKDRFSAERLKGVDSTLKIQPAKLEDSAVYLCASSLSMAGELFFGEGSRLTVL.

This clonotype appeared a few times. V is TRBV3-1 and J is TRBJ2-2; the match to TRBD2 covers 7 bases. The J segment lost 4 bases and the V segment lost 1 base, leaving 9 bases of the junction unmatched. This CDR3 has 17 residues. The V gene's germline CDR1 is LGHDT and CDR2 YNNKEL (reference sequence). The CDR3 coding sequence is TGTGCCAGCAGCCAAGGGGTACTAGCGAGTTTCACCGGGGAGCTGTTTTTT. Protein sequence: CASSQGVLASFTGELFF.

The sample holds many counts of this clonotype. The chain employs TRBV27 and TRBJ1-1; D is ambiguous. From germline, CDR1 is MNHEY and CDR2 SMNVEV (reference sequence). Trimming stripped 2 bases from V and 1 base from J, with 5 bases between. The CDR3 contains 13 residues. Here the CDR3 reads CASSLMRNTEAFF. CDR3 nucleotides: TGTGCCAGCAGTTTAATGCGGAACACTGAAGCTTTCTTT.

This clonotype was counted at least ten times. This chain connects TRBV10-3 to TRBJ1-1; no firm D call. Germline V gives CDR1 ENHRY, CDR2 SYGVKD. V dropped 3 bases and J dropped 3 bases, with 8 bases sitting between them. The CDR3 covers 13 residues. This CDR3 reads CAISDGSYTEAFF. The CDR3, as DNA: TGTGCCATCAGTGATGGGTCGTACACTGAAGCTTTCTTT.

The CDR3 nucleotides read TGTGCCAGCAGCCCCGGATGGCCGGCCCACGAGCAGTACTTC. It codes for CASSPGWPAHEQYF. The chain employs TRBV3-1 and TRBJ2-7, with D hard to call. The CDR3 loop spans 14 amino acids. Germline lookup yields CDR1 LGHDT and CDR2 YNNKEL (reference sequence). V was trimmed by 4 bases and J by 5 bases, leaving 15 bases between them.

This clonotype has a count of ten or more. The chain recombines TRBV7-8 with TRBJ1-5; D is unclear. V was clipped by 9 bases and J by 3 bases, with 18 bases between them. From germline, CDR1 is SGHVS and CDR2 FQNEAQ. The length of the CDR3 is 15 residues. The CDR3 DNA reads TGTGCCAGTAGCAAGGGTCCCGGCCTCAATCAGCCCCAGCATTTT. Protein product: CASSKGPGLNQPQHF.

This clonotype has at least ten counts. The chain uses TRBV4-1 and TRBJ2-7; TRBD1 is a possible D gene (5 bases). This CDR3 has 15 residues. The V end lost 1 base, the J end lost 5 bases, and 15 bases lay between the germline ends. From germline, CDR1 is MGHRA and CDR2 YSYEKL. CDR3 residues: CASSQGGRVWNEQYF. CDR3 DNA sequence: TGCGCCAGCAGCCAAGGCGGCAGGGTATGGAACGAGCAGTACTTC.

The sample holds many counts of this clonotype. The V and J genes are TRBV12-5 and TRBJ1-2; 12 bases align to TRBD1. This CDR3 region has 16 residues. V lost 5 bases, J lost 4 bases, and 8 bases stayed unmatched. The germline CDR1 and CDR2 sequences are LGHNT and FRNRAP. The DNA of the CDR3 is TGTGCTAGTGGTCGGACCGGGACAGGGGGCGGCTATGGCTACACCTTC. It codes for CASGRTGTGGGYGYTF.

Ten or more counts support this clonotype. The rearrangement uses TRBV11-1 and TRBJ2-7, with 15 nucleotides matching TRBD2. J gave up 7 bases and V 4 bases, and 8 bases lay outside the gene matches. The germline V gene encodes CDR1 SGHAT and CDR2 FQDESV (reference sequence). CDR3 length: 16 residues. The CDR3 DNA reads as TGTGCCAGCAGCTCGGGACTAGCGGGGGGATTGCGTGAGCAGTACTTC. Amino acids: CASSSGLAGGLREQYF.

The chain carries TRBV9 and TRBJ1-1; tentatively, D is TRBD1 (5 bases). This CDR3 contains 16 residues. Germline values: CDR1 SGDLS, CDR2 YYNGEE. Trimming removed 4 bases from V and 1 base from J, with 17 bases in between. The CDR3 reads CASSPPGAGKNTEAFF. Here the CDR3 DNA reads TGTGCCAGCAGCCCCCCTGGGGCAGGAAAGAACACTGAAGCTTTCTTT.

Points on this clonotype: This may arise from a read error, as a much more abundant clone is one base away. The chain couples TRBV12-3 or TRBV12-4 to TRBJ1-4; maybe TRBD1 (6 bases). V gave up 6 bases and J gave up 5 bases, with 13 bases separating them. The CDR3 is made up of 14 amino acids. CDR3 loop: CASSPGQSNEKLFF. The CDR3 DNA sequence: TGTGCCAGCAGCCCTGGACAGTCAAATGAAAAACTGTTTTTT.

This clonotype was detected many times. This chain links TRBV2 with TRBJ2-7; D is uncertain. CDR3 size: 15 residues. The germline V gene encodes CDR1 SNHLY and CDR2 FYNNEI. The ends were cut back, 5 bases at V and 0 bases at J, with 14 bases in the middle. The CDR3 loop reads CASSPRQRSSYEQYF. CDR3 coding DNA: TGTGCCAGCAGTCCCAGACAAAGGAGCTCCTACGAGCAGTACTTC.

This clonotype occurred many times. Written as DNA, the CDR3 is TGTGCCAGCAGTTACTCCCAGACAGATCCCCTGTACCCATGGGAGCTGTTTTTT. It is translated as CASSYSQTDPLYPWELFF. The chain links TRBV6-2 or TRBV6-3 to TRBJ2-2; TRBD1 is a possible D gene (5 bases). The germline V gene has CDR1 MNHEY and CDR2 SVGEGT. Trimming removed 0 bases from V and 9 bases from J, with 23 bases in between. The CDR3 extends over 18 amino acids.

This clonotype was recorded at least ten times. This rearrangement joins TRBV20-1 to TRBJ1-1; TRBD1 might be the D (5 bases). V lost 8 bases and J lost 2, with 18 bases in between. CDR3 size: 14 residues. From germline, CDR1 is DFQATT and CDR2 SNEGSKA (reference sequence). The CDR3 region is CSTWSPGRNTEAFF. The CDR3 nucleotides read TGCAGTACCTGGAGTCCGGGGCGAAACACTGAAGCTTTCTTT.

This clonotype appeared many times. The genes are TRBV5-6 and TRBJ2-5, with TRBD2 matching 7 bases. The germline CDR1 and CDR2 sequences are SGHDT and YYEEEE. The V and J ends lost 0 bases and 0 bases, in that order; junction bases with no gene match: 5. The CDR3 contains 16 residues. For the CDR3, the DNA is TGTGCCAGCAGCTTGGTTGGGGGAGGGGACCAAGAGACCCAGTACTTC. Translation: CASSLVGGGDQETQYF.